The next 31 T cell receptor beta chains were all read from a single sample in a study of cytomegalovirus exposure and HLA in healthy donors. PCR used 60 Vbeta primers and 13 Jbeta primers. TCRdb keeps only in-frame clones here, not all; method: immunoSEQ multiplex PCR. Of around 140,000 clones in the sample, 82% were seen once. Sequenced: PBMCs. These receptors originate from a male donor in good health and CMV-seronegative.

The chain couples TRBV29-1 to TRBJ2-7; TRBD1 might be the D (6 bases). V was cut by 1 base and J by 2 bases, with 15 bases left in between. This CDR3 contains 15 residues. The germline gives CDR1 SQVTM, CDR2 ANQGSEA. CDR3 sequence: CSVEAEGDGTYEQYF. CDR3 DNA: TGCAGCGTTGAAGCTGAGGGGGACGGAACCTACGAGCAGTACTTC.

A few counts support this clone. The V gene is TRBV6-6, the J gene TRBJ2-7; D is perhaps TRBD2 (6 bases). The germline CDR1 and CDR2 sequences are MNHNY and SVGAGI (reference sequence). Trimming stripped 10 bases from V and 3 bases from J, with 19 bases between. The CDR3 extends over 14 amino acids. The CDR3 sequence: CATSPLALGYEQYF. CDR3 DNA: TGTGCCACCTCGCCACTAGCCTTGGGCTACGAGCAGTACTTC.

The rearrangement links TRBV5-5 to TRBJ2-1; D might be TRBD2 (5 bases). CDR1 is SGHKS and CDR2 is YYEKEE in the germline V gene (reference sequence). This CDR3 region has 13 residues. V lost 0 bases, J lost 6 bases, and 7 bases lay in between. The CDR3 bases are TGTGCCAGCAGCTTGGTAACTAGCAATGAGCAGTTCTTC. Translating it yields CASSLVTSNEQFF.

The genes are TRBV27 and TRBJ2-7; D perhaps matches TRBD2 (7 bases). The germline V and J ends were trimmed by 6 bases and 3 bases, with 18 bases remaining between them. The CDR3 is 15 residues long. Germline V gives CDR1 MNHEY, CDR2 SMNVEV (reference sequence). For the CDR3, the DNA is TGTGCCAGCAGCCCCGACGGCGGGGGCAACTACGAGCAGTACTTC. It translates to CASSPDGGGNYEQYF.

The genes are TRBV19 and TRBJ2-2; 7 nucleotides match TRBD2. Germline V gives CDR1 LNHDA, CDR2 SQIVND (reference sequence). The CDR3 sequence is 14 residues long. Trimming cost V 7 bases and J 1 base; bases outside gene matches: 3. The CDR3 here is CASNPSGNTGELFF. CDR3 nucleotide sequence: TGTGCCAGTAATCCTAGCGGGAACACCGGGGAGCTGTTTTTT.

V usage is TRBV15 and J usage is TRBJ2-7, with no clear D. The V gene lost 4 bases and the J gene lost 4 bases, with 14 bases spanning the gap. The CDR3 loop spans 14 amino acids. The germline CDR1 and CDR2 sequences are LNHNV and YYDKDF (reference sequence). The CDR3 region is CATSIMTPPYEQYF. The CDR3 DNA reads as TGTGCCACCAGCATAATGACACCGCCGTACGAGCAGTACTTC.

This clone was seen only a few times. The chain links TRBV2 to TRBJ2-2; the D gene is possibly TRBD2 (6 bases). CDR1 is SNHLY and CDR2 is FYNNEI in the germline V gene. The germline V and J ends were trimmed by 6 bases and 6 bases, with 17 bases remaining between them. CDR3 size: 15 residues. The CDR3 region has the DNA TGTGCCAGCAGCTATGTCCCTAGCGTGGCCGGGGAGCTGTTTTTT. As protein: CASSYVPSVAGELFF.

This clone was found a few times. The V and J genes are TRBV5-8 and TRBJ2-2; D is perhaps TRBD1 (7 bases). The germline CDR1 and CDR2 sequences are SGHTS and YDEGEE. V lost 3 bases to trimming and J lost 3 bases, with 12 bases between them. The CDR3 is made up of 15 amino acids. The CDR3 region has the DNA TGTGCCAGCAGCTCGGGCAGGGGGGACACCGGGGAGCTGTTTTTT. As protein: CASSSGRGDTGELFF.

Only a few counts were recorded for this clone. This sequence joins TRBV5-1 and TRBJ2-3; TRBD1 matches 7 bases. Germline CDR1 is SGHRS and CDR2 is YFSETQ. CDR3 length equals 15 residues. Losses at the gene ends were 1 base for V and 2 bases for J; bases not matched to a gene: 4. CDR3 nucleotides: TGCGCCAGCAGCTTGACAGGGGAGTCCACAGATACGCAGTATTTT. Translation: CASSLTGESTDTQYF.

This clone has a single count. The chain employs TRBV27 and TRBJ2-1; maybe TRBD2 (6 bases). The CDR3 has 13 amino acids. V shed 2 bases and J shed 8 bases, with 10 bases lying between them. The germline gives CDR1 MNHEY, CDR2 SMNVEV (reference sequence). CDR3 coding DNA: TGTGCCAGCAGTTTACGGAGGGGAGATGAGCAGTTCTTC. As protein: CASSLRRGDEQFF.

This clone has a handful of counts. V usage is TRBV10-3 and J usage is TRBJ1-1; unclear D gene. The CDR3 is 15 amino acids. The V end lost 2 bases, the J end lost 0 bases, and 10 bases lay between the germline ends. Germline CDR1 reads ENHRY; CDR2 reads SYGVKD. The chain's CDR3 is CAISEGLFMNTEAFF. CDR3 DNA: TGTGCCATCAGTGAGGGACTGTTCATGAACACTGAAGCTTTCTTT.

This clone appeared once. This sequence joins TRBV6-5 and TRBJ2-7; 10 bases align to TRBD2. The CDR3 sequence is 14 residues long. Germline V CDR1 and CDR2: MNHEY, SVGAGI. V shed 9 bases and J 3 bases; nucleotides not matched to a gene: 8. CDR3 loop: CASSDGTSVYEQYF. The CDR3 bases are TGTGCCAGTTCTGACGGGACTAGCGTCTACGAGCAGTACTTC.

The chain carries TRBV9 and TRBJ2-1, with a weak D call TRBD2 (5 bases). Trimming left V 0 bases short and J 0 bases short, with 10 bases between. The CDR3 loop spans 16 amino acids. CDR1 SGDLS and CDR2 YYNGEE come from the germline V gene. The CDR3 loop is CASSVGPGSSYNEQFF. The CDR3 coding sequence is TGTGCCAGCAGCGTAGGGCCGGGAAGCTCCTACAATGAGCAGTTCTTC.

This chain links TRBV6-5 with TRBJ2-7, with D maybe TRBD2 (5 bases). The germline V and J ends were trimmed by 7 bases and 5 bases, with 12 bases remaining between them. Germline-derived CDR1 and CDR2 are MNHEY and SVGAGI. This CDR3 spans 12 amino acids. CDR3 DNA sequence: TGTGCCAGCACTGACGAGGGCCACGAGCAGTACTTC. It yields the protein CASTDEGHEQYF.

The V gene is TRBV27, the J gene TRBJ1-6; 8 nucleotides align to TRBD1. Germline lookup yields CDR1 MNHEY and CDR2 SMNVEV (reference sequence). The ends lost 4 bases at V and 5 bases at J; junction bases unmatched: 7. This CDR3 is built from 16 residues. The CDR3 DNA is TGTGCCAGCAGTTCCAGAAGACAGGGGAATAATTCACCCCTCCACTTT. Its protein product is CASSSRRQGNNSPLHF.

The CDR3 coding sequence is TGTGCCAGCAGCTATGGAGCGGGAGCAGATACGCAGTATTTT. Translation: CASSYGAGADTQYF. V gene TRBV11-2 combines with J gene TRBJ2-3; 8 nucleotides align to TRBD2. Germline V gene lookup returns CDR1 SGHAT and CDR2 FQNNGV. The CDR3 sequence is 14 residues long. The trim removed 4 bases at V and 4 bases at J, leaving 4 bases unmatched. The full variable domain, completed using reference TRBV11-2 and TRBJ2-3, is EAGVAQSPRYKIIEKRQSVAFWCNPISGHATLYWYQQILGQGPKLLIQFQNNGVVDDSQLPKDRFSAERLKGVDSTLKIQPAKLEDSAVYLCASSYGAGADTQYFGPGTRLTVL.

J is TRBJ2-1 and V is TRBV4-1; D might be TRBD2 (7 bases). Trimming pared 3 bases from V and 6 bases from J, leaving 24 bases between. The CDR3 has 18 amino acids. CDR1 and CDR2 from the germline V gene are MGHRA and YSYEKL. CDR3 bases: TGCGCCAGCAGCCATTATAGGGGGGCTAGCGGATCACCCAATGAGCAGTTCTTC. The encoded protein is CASSHYRGASGSPNEQFF.

The chain links TRBV9 to TRBJ2-7, with D perhaps TRBD2 (6 bases). Deletions cut 3 bases from V and 0 bases from J, with 13 bases between. The CDR3 has 15 residues. Germline lookup yields CDR1 SGDLS and CDR2 YYNGEE. DNA of the CDR3: TGTGCCAGCAGCGAAGGCGGGGCGAGCTCCTACGAGCAGTACTTC. This sequence encodes CASSEGGASSYEQYF.

The chain carries TRBV7-3 and TRBJ2-1; 8 bases agree with TRBD2. Germline assignment: CDR1 SGHTA and CDR2 FQGTGA. V was pared by 4 bases and J by 7 bases, with 12 bases of the junction left unmatched. The CDR3 is 16 amino acids. The CDR3 nucleotides read TGTGCCAGCAGCTGGAGCGGGAGCCCTGCGGGGAATGAGCAGTTCTTC. Translating it yields CASSWSGSPAGNEQFF.

Of note for this clone: At one boundary the junction diverges from the germline segment, which might be a read error. In DNA form, the CDR3 reads TGCGCCAGCAAAACCCCGGGGTTT. This encodes CASKTPGF. This sequence joins TRBV4-1 and TRBJ2-3; possibly TRBD2 for D (5 bases). The germline V gene encodes CDR1 MGHRA and CDR2 YSYEKL. The CDR3 covers 8 residues.

This chain uses TRBV28 with TRBJ1-5; D unresolved. V lost 3 bases to trimming and J lost 4 bases, with 7 bases between them. This CDR3 has 13 residues. Per germline, CDR1 MDHEN and CDR2 SYDVKM. In nucleotides, the CDR3 is TGTGCCAGCAGTTTTCCGGGGAATCAGCCCCAGCATTTT. It yields the protein CASSFPGNQPQHF.

The chain combines TRBV5-1 with TRBJ2-1, with D possibly TRBD1 on 5 matching bases. Germline assignment: CDR1 SGHRS and CDR2 YFSETQ. V was shortened by 3 bases and J by 6 bases, with 10 bases between the two germline ends. CDR3 length: 13 residues. The CDR3 sequence is CASSWGEPNEQFF. DNA of the CDR3: TGCGCCAGCAGCTGGGGCGAGCCCAATGAGCAGTTCTTC. Looking up the rest from reference TRBV5-1 and TRBJ2-1 gives the full variable domain: KAGVTQTPRYLIKTRGQQVTLSCSPISGHRSVSWYQQTPGQGLQFLFEYFSETQRNKGNFPGRFSGRQFSNSRSEMNVSTLELGDSALYLCASSWGEPNEQFFGPGTRLTVL.

This clone was counted only a few times. This chain uses TRBV7-6 with TRBJ1-5; tentative D call: TRBD1 (5 bases). V lost 2 bases and J lost 10, with 18 bases in between. The CDR3 has 15 residues. Looked up from germline, CDR1 is SGHVS and CDR2 is FNYEAQ. The CDR3 DNA reads as TGTGCCAGCAGCTTACAGGGCCCCCATCTGGGACCCCAGCATTTT. This translates into CASSLQGPHLGPQHF.

This rearrangement joins TRBV28 to TRBJ2-7; maybe TRBD1 (6 bases). Germline V gene sequence: CDR1 MDHEN, CDR2 SYDVKM. The CDR3 is 12 residues long. The V end lost 5 bases, the J end lost 3 bases, and 8 bases lay between the germline ends. The CDR3: CASSQGIYEQYF. The DNA of the CDR3 is TGTGCCAGCAGTCAGGGGATCTACGAGCAGTACTTC. Full variable domain (outside the CDR3, taken from reference TRBV28 and TRBJ2-7): DVKVTQSSRYLVKRTGEKVFLECVQDMDHENMFWYRQDPGLGLRLIYFSYDVKMKEKGDIPEGYSVSREKKERFSLILESASTNQTSMYLCASSQGIYEQYFGPGTRLTVT.

The genes are TRBV10-3 and TRBJ2-1; D might be TRBD2 (6 bases). The CDR3 spans 14 residues. V gave up 3 bases and J gave up 8 bases, with 14 bases separating them. From germline, CDR1 is ENHRY and CDR2 SYGVKD. The CDR3 sequence is CAISDFAGPHEQFF. The CDR3 DNA follows: TGTGCCATCAGTGATTTCGCGGGACCCCATGAGCAGTTCTTC.

The rearrangement joins TRBV2 to TRBJ2-5, with D perhaps TRBD2 (5 bases). V gave up 7 bases and J gave up 2 bases, with 8 bases separating them. The CDR3 has 12 residues. Per germline, CDR1 SNHLY and CDR2 FYNNEI. This CDR3 reads CASNSDQETQYF. The CDR3, as DNA: TGTGCCAGCAATAGCGATCAAGAGACCCAGTACTTC.

The V and J genes are TRBV7-2 and TRBJ1-5, with 9 bases lining up with TRBD1. CDR3 size: 15 residues. Trimming took 1 base from V and 7 from J; bases not matched to a gene: 5. Per germline, CDR1 SGHTA and CDR2 FQGNSA. CDR3 bases: TGTGCCAGCAGCTTAGTATTGGGACAGGGCCAGCCCCAGCATTTT. Protein sequence: CASSLVLGQGQPQHF. The full variable domain, completed using reference TRBV7-2 and TRBJ1-5, is GAGVSQSPSNKVTEKGKDVELRCDPISGHTALYWYRQSLGQGLEFLIYFQGNSAPDKSGLPSDRFSAERTGGSVSTLTIQRTQQEDSAVYLCASSLVLGQGQPQHFGDGTRLSIL.

The genes are TRBV27 and TRBJ2-1; a weak D match, TRBD2 (5 bases). Germline-derived CDR1 and CDR2 are MNHEY and SMNVEV (reference sequence). V was pared by 9 bases and J by 6 bases, with 12 bases between. The CDR3 runs 12 residues. The CDR3 region has the DNA TGTGCCAGTTCCTTCGCGGGCAATGAGCAGTTCTTC. The encoded protein is CASSFAGNEQFF.

The chain joins TRBV11-1 to TRBJ1-1, with D possibly TRBD1 on 5 matching bases. Trimming stripped 3 bases from V and 4 bases from J, with 9 bases between. The germline CDR1 and CDR2 sequences are SGHAT and FQDESV (reference sequence). This CDR3 has 13 amino acids. This CDR3 reads CASSFSGGTEAFF. The DNA for the CDR3 is TGTGCCAGCAGCTTCTCGGGGGGCACTGAAGCTTTCTTT.

The table lists this clone with a few counts. V and J are TRBV11-3 and TRBJ2-1; D possibly corresponds to TRBD2 (6 bases). This CDR3 spans 14 amino acids. Trimming removed 2 bases from V and 6 bases from J, with 11 bases in between. Germline V gene lookup returns CDR1 SGHNT and CDR2 YENEEA. The CDR3, as DNA: TGTGCCAGCAGCTTAACAGGACTAACCAATGAGCAGTTCTTC. Translating gives CASSLTGLTNEQFF. Using reference TRBV11-3 and TRBJ2-1 for the parts outside the CDR3, the full variable domain is EAGVVQSPRYKIIEKKQPVAFWCNPISGHNTLYWYLQNLGQGPELLIRYENEEAVDDSQLPKDRFSAERLKGVDSTLKIQPAELGDSAVYLCASSLTGLTNEQFFGPGTRLTVL.

The rearrangement joins TRBV11-2 to TRBJ1-1; 10 bases are shared with TRBD1. CDR1 is SGHAT and CDR2 is FQNNGV in the germline V gene. The CDR3 sequence is 12 residues long. V gave up 6 bases and J gave up 7 bases; unmatched junction bases: 2. CDR3 protein: CASRTGGVEAFF. CDR3 DNA: TGTGCCAGCAGGACAGGGGGCGTTGAAGCTTTCTTT.